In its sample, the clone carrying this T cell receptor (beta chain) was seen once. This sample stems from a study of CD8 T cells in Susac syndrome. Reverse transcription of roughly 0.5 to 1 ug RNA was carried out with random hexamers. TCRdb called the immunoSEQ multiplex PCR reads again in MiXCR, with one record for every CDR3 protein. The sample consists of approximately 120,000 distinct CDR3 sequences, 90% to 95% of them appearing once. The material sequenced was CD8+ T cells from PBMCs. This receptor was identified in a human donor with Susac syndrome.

Here the CDR3 reads CASSLAIAGGPKEQYF. The CDR3 bases are TGTGCCAGCAGCTTAGCTATAGCGGGAGGGCCTAAAGAGCAGTACTTC. The J gene is TRBJ2-7, the V gene TRBV7-8; the match to TRBD2 covers 11 bases. The CDR3 sequence is 16 residues long. Losses at the gene ends were 0 bases for V and 7 bases for J; bases not matched to a gene: 8. Germline CDR1 is SGHVS and CDR2 is FQNEAQ.